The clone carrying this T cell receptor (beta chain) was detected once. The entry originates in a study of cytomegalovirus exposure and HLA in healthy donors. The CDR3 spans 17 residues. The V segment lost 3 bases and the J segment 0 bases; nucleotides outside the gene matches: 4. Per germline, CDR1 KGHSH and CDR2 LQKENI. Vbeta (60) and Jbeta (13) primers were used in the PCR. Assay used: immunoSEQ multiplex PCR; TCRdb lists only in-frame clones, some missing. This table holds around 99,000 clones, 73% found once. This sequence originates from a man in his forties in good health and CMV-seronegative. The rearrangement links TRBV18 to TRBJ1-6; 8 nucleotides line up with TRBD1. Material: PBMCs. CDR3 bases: TGTGCCAGCTCACCCGGGACAGGCAGCTCCTATAATTCACCCCTCCACTTT. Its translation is CASSPGTGSSYNSPLHF.